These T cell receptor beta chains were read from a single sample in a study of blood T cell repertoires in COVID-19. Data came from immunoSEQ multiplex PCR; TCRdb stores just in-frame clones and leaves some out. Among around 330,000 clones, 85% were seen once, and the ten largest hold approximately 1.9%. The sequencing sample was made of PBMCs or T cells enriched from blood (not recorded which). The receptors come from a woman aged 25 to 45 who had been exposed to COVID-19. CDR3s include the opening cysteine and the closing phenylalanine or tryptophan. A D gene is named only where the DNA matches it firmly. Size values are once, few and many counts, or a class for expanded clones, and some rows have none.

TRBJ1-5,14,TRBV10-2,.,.,TGCGCCAGCAGTGAGGGCAACAGGATTCAGCCCCAGCATTTT,CASSEGNRIQPQHF
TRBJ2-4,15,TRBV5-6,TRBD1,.,TGTGCCAGCAGCTTGGTAACAGGGGCCGGGAACATTCAGTACTTC,CASSLVTGAGNIQYF
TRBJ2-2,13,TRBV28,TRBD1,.,TGTGCCAGCAGTCCACAGGGGGCCGGGGAGCTGTTTTTT,CASSPQGAGELFF
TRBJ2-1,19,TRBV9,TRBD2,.,TGTGCCAGCAGCGTATCTGGACTAGCGGGAGTGAGCTCCTACAATGAGCAGTTCTTC,CASSVSGLAGVSSYNEQFF
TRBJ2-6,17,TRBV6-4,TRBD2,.,TGTGCCAGCAGTGACTCGACTAGCGGGAGTGGGGCCAACGTCCTGACTTTC,CASSDSTSGSGANVLTF
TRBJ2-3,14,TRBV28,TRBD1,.,TGTGCCAGCAGTAACCAGCTACAGGGGGGTACGCAGTATTTT,CASSNQLQGGTQYF
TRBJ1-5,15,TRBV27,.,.,TGTGCCAGCAGTTTACGGGGAGGGAGCAATCAGCCCCAGCATTTT,CASSLRGGSNQPQHF
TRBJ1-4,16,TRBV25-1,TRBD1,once,TGTGCCAGCAGTGAACCCGCAGGGGGGACTAATGAAAAACTGTTTTTT,CASSEPAGGTNEKLFF
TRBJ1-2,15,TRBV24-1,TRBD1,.,TGTGCCACCAGTGATCCGCTGACAGGGAACTATGGCTACACCTTC,CATSDPLTGNYGYTF
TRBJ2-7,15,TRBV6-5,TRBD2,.,TGTGCCAGCAGGACTAGCTTAAAAAATTACTACGAGCAGTACTTC,CASRTSLKNYYEQYF
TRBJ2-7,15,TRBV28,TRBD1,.,TGTGCCAGTCAGGACCTCGGGACAGGGGACTACGAGCAGTACTTC,CASQDLGTGDYEQYF
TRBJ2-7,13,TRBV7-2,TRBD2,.,TGTGCCAGCAGCGATACTAGCGGGGGGGCTGTGTACTTC,CASSDTSGGAVYF
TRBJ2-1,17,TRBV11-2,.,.,TGTGCCAGCAGCCCAATCGGTCGGGATTCTTTCTACAATGAGCAGTTCTTC,CASSPIGRDSFYNEQFF